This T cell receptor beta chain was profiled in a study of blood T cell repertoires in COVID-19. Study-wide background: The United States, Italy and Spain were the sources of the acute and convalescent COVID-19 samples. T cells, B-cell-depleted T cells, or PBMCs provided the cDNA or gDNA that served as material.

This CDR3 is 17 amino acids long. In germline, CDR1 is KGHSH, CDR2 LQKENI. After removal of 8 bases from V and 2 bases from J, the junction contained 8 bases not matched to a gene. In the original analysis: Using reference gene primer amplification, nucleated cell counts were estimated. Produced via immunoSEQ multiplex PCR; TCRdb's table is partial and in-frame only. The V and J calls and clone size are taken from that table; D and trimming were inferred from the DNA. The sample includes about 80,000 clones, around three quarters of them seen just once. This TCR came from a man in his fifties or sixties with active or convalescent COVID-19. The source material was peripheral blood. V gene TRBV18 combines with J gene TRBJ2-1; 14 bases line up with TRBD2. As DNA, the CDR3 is TGTGCCAGCAGAACCGGACTAGCGGGGGGTCCCTACAATGAGCAGTTCTTC. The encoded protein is CASRTGLAGGPYNEQFF. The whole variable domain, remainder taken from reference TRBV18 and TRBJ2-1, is NAGVMQNPRHLVRRRGQEARLRCSPMKGHSHVYWYRQLPEEGLKFMVYLQKENIIDESGMPKERFSAEFPKEGPSILRIQQVVRGDSAAYFCASRTGLAGGPYNEQFFGPGTRLTVL.